The next 8 T cell receptor beta chains were all read from a single sample in a study of blood T cells in healthy people across ages. PCR was performed a second time for roughly 7 to 12 cycles using a sample-barcoded 5' primer and a J-beta primer mix. Via MiXCR, TCRdb re-called the 5' RACE reads, giving one row per CDR3 protein. Of about 1.4 million distinct CDR3 sequences detected, almost 60% appear once; the ten largest clones hold 6.5% to 8.5%. The material sequenced was blood. All receptors derive from a young man in good health.

The sample holds a few counts of this clonotype. The V call is TRBV29-1, the J call TRBJ1-2; possibly TRBD1 for D (6 bases). The CDR3 spans 13 residues. The V end was cut by 6 bases, the J end by 4 bases, with 15 bases between. Germline CDR1 is SQVTM and CDR2 is ANQGSEA. The CDR3 here is CSVRGQLTYGYTF. For the CDR3, the DNA is TGCAGCGTCAGGGGCCAGCTCACCTATGGCTACACCTTC.

The V gene is TRBV27, the J gene TRBJ2-5, with D perhaps TRBD2 (5 bases). The CDR3 spans 18 residues. Germline CDR1 MNHEY, CDR2 SMNVEV (reference sequence). The germline V and J ends were trimmed by 4 bases and 5 bases, with 26 bases remaining between them. Written as DNA, the CDR3 is TGTGCCAGCAGTTCGACCTCGAGGCGCTGGCTGTCGGGGGAGACCCAGTACTTC. Translation: CASSSTSRRWLSGETQYF.

V gene TRBV20-1 combines with J gene TRBJ2-7; 9 bases match TRBD2. V lost 3 bases, J lost 1 base, and 7 bases stayed unmatched. The CDR3 is made up of 15 amino acids. Germline loops: CDR1 DFQATT, CDR2 SNEGSKA (reference sequence). The CDR3 coding sequence is TGCAGTGCTAGGGCGGGGGGGACCTTTTCCTACGAGCAGTACTTC. It yields the protein CSARAGGTFSYEQYF.

The chain has TRBV29-1 and TRBJ1-4; no clear D. The CDR3 runs 11 residues. Germline values: CDR1 SQVTM, CDR2 ANQGSEA. V lost 3 bases and J lost 8, with 7 bases in between. CDR3 bases: TGCAGCGTTGAGGAAGGCGAAAAACTGTTTTTT. Protein sequence: CSVEEGEKLFF. The whole variable domain, filled in from reference TRBV29-1 and TRBJ1-4, reads SAVISQKPSRDICQRGTSLTIQCQVDSQVTMMFWYRQQPGQSLTLIATANQGSEATYESGFVIDKFPISRPNLTFSTLTVSNMSPEDSSIYLCSVEEGEKLFFGSGTQLSVL.

The rearrangement links TRBV27 to TRBJ2-7; no clear D gene. Trimming took 8 bases from V and 2 from J, leaving 22 bases between them. Germline assignment: CDR1 MNHEY and CDR2 SMNVEV (reference sequence). This CDR3 is 16 amino acids long. This CDR3 reads CASAPPRSSGPYEQYF. CDR3 in DNA: TGTGCCAGCGCTCCCCCTAGGAGCTCCGGACCCTACGAGCAGTACTTC.

This chain connects TRBV3-1 to TRBJ2-6; D remains unclear. CDR1 is LGHDT and CDR2 is YNNKEL in the germline V gene (reference sequence). V lost 7 bases, J lost 4 bases, and 14 bases lay in between. This CDR3 is 15 amino acids long. Written as DNA, the CDR3 is TGTGCCAGCACCTCATCGGCACCGGGGGCCAACGTCCTGACTTTC. Translating gives CASTSSAPGANVLTF.

In nucleotides, the CDR3 is TGTGCCAGCAGCTTCACTGAAGGAGGATCCTACAATGAGCAGTTCTTC. Translation gives CASSFTEGGSYNEQFF. The chain carries TRBV7-9 and TRBJ2-1, with a tentative D call TRBD2 (5 bases). Germline CDR1 SEHNR, CDR2 FQNEAQ (reference sequence). Trimming pared 3 bases from V and 1 base from J, leaving 13 bases between. The CDR3 loop spans 16 amino acids.

This clonotype was seen only a few times. The rearrangement uses TRBV9 and TRBJ2-3, with TRBD1 matching over 8 bases. V shed 2 bases and J 6 bases; nucleotides not matched to a gene: 23. This CDR3 spans 20 amino acids. CDR1 and CDR2 (germline): SGDLS, YYNGEE. CDR3 sequence: CASSVINLPSDREELDTQYF. CDR3 nucleotide sequence: TGTGCCAGCAGCGTCATTAACCTACCCTCGGACAGGGAGGAATTGGATACGCAGTATTTT.